This TCR beta chain was obtained from a study of cytomegalovirus exposure and HLA in healthy donors. General observations from the study: Later analysis demonstrated an association between a missense DCLRE1C variant and TCR beta V- and J-gene trimming. In a later analysis, HLA-associated TCR beta chains were more clonally expanded than equally common others. In a later analysis, CMV-associated beta chains were mostly HLA-associated, it appeared.

Primers: 60 Vbeta forward and 13 Jbeta reverse. Study processing details: An analysis performed later counted about 80 million unique TCR beta chains (approximately 11 million of them shared). This table comes from immunoSEQ multiplex PCR, and its TCRdb copy is limited to in-frame clones, with some not included. V and J calls and clone size are given by that table; D and trimming were obtained from the DNA. The sample carries about 63,000 clones, roughly 73% recorded once. As concerns this clone: Its antigen is currently unknown.

The CDR3 extends over 14 amino acids. V lost 5 bases and J lost 8, with 18 bases in between. Germline V gene sequence: CDR1 LNHNV, CDR2 YYDKDF (reference sequence). This sequence joins TRBV15 and TRBJ1-2; D not certain. The sample consisted of PBMCs. The receptor was isolated from a woman aged 40 to 55 in good health and CMV-seropositive. The DNA of the CDR3 is TGTGCCACCAGCGAGACAAGTAGGCTTTCGGGCTACACCTTC. It codes for CATSETSRLSGYTF.